The entry that follows covers one T cell receptor (beta chain) sequence. These data are taken from a study of blood T cell repertoires in COVID-19. Turning to the study itself: From T cells, B-cell-depleted T cells, or PBMCs came the material, which was cDNA or gDNA.

The CDR3 spans 15 residues. The V and J ends lost 7 bases and 0 bases, in that order; junction bases with no gene match: 6. CDR1 is SGHAT, CDR2 FQNNGV, per germline. TCRdb's copy holds only in-frame clones and misses some; the assay was immunoSEQ multiplex PCR. The sample lists about 360,000 clones, 70% to 90% occurring once. Sequencing was done on a sample of peripheral blood. The rearrangement joins TRBV11-2 to TRBJ2-1; 7 nucleotides match TRBD1. This clonotype originated in a woman aged 60 to 75 with COVID-19, enrolled during active disease. The CDR3 sequence: CASKRQGNSYNEQFF. Here the CDR3 DNA reads TGTGCCAGCAAGCGACAGGGCAACTCCTACAATGAGCAGTTCTTC.